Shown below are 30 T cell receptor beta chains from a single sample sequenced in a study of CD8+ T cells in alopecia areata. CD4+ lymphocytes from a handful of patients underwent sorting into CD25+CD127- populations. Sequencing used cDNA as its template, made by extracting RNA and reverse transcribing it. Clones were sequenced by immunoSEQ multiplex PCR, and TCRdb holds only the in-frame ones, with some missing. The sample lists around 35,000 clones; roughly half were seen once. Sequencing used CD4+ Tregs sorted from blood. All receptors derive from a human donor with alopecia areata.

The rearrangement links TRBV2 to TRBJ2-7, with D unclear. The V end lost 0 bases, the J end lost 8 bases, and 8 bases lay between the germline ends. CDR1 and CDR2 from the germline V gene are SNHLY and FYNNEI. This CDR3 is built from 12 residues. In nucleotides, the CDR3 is TGTGCCAGCAGTGAAGCTGTAGTGAAGCAGTACTTC. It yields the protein CASSEAVVKQYF.

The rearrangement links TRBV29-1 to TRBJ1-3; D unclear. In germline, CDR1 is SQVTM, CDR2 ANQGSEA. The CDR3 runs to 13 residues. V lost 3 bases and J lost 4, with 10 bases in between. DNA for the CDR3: TGCAGCGTTGAGGCGTTCGGCGGAAACACCATATATTTT. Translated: CSVEAFGGNTIYF.

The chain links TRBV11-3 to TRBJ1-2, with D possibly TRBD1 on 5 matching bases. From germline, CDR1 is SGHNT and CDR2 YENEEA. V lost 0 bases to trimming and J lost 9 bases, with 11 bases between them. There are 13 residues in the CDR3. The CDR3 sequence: CASSLEGPNRYTF. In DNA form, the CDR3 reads TGTGCCAGCAGCTTAGAGGGGCCAAACCGCTACACCTTC.

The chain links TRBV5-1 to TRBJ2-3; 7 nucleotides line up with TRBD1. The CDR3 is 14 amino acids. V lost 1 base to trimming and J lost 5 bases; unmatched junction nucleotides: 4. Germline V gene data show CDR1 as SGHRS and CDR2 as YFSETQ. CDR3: CASSLKGAGDTQYF. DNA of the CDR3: TGCGCCAGCAGCTTGAAGGGGGCCGGAGATACGCAGTATTTT.

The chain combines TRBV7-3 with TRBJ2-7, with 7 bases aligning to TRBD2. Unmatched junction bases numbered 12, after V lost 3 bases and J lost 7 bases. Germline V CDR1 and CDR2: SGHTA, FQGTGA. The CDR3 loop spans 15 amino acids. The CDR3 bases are TGTGCCAGCAGCTTGGCGCGGGGGAGCGTAAAAGAGCAGTACTTC. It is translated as CASSLARGSVKEQYF.

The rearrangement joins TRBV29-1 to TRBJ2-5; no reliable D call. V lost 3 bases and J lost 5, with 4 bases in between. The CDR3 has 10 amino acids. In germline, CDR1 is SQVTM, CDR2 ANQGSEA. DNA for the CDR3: TGCAGCGTTGACGGGGAGACCCAGTACTTC. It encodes CSVDGETQYF.

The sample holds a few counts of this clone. CDR3 sequence (DNA): TGTGCCAGCAGCCAAGATCGACAAGGAAATGAGCAGTTCTTC. It specifies CASSQDRQGNEQFF. The chain links TRBV4-2 to TRBJ2-1; no reliable D call. The length of the CDR3 is 14 residues. Germline-derived CDR1 and CDR2 are LGHNA and YNFKEQ. V was trimmed by 0 bases and J by 7 bases, leaving 10 bases between them.

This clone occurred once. In DNA form, the CDR3 reads TGCAGCGTTACTCAGCGACTAGCATTACAAAGTCGGGCCAACGTCCTGACTTTC. Its translation is CSVTQRLALQSRANVLTF. V and J are TRBV29-1 and TRBJ2-6, with TRBD2 matching 7 bases. The CDR3 runs to 18 residues. J gave up 5 bases and V 5 bases, and 18 bases lay outside the gene matches. Germline-derived CDR1 and CDR2 are SQVTM and ANQGSEA. Using reference TRBV29-1 and TRBJ2-6 for the parts outside the CDR3, the full variable domain is SAVISQKPSRDICQRGTSLTIQCQVDSQVTMMFWYRQQPGQSLTLIATANQGSEATYESGFVIDKFPISRPNLTFSTLTVSNMSPEDSSIYLCSVTQRLALQSRANVLTFGAGSRLTVL.

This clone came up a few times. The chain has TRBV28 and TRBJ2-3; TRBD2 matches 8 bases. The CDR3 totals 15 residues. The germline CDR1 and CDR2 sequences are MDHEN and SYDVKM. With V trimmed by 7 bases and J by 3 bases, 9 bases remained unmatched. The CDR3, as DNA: TGTGCCAGCACAACGGGGGGGAGCCTTACAGATACGCAGTATTTT. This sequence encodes CASTTGGSLTDTQYF.

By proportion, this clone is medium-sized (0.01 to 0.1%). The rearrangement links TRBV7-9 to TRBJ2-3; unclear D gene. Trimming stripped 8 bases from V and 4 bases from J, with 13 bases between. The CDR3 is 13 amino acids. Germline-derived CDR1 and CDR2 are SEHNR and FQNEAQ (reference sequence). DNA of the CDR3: TGTGCCAGCTCCCCTAAGGGTCCAGATACGCAGTATTTT. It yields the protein CASSPKGPDTQYF.

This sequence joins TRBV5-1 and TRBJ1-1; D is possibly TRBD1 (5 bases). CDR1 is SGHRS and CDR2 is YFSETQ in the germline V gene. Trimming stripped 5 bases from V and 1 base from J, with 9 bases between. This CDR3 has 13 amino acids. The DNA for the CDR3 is TGCGCCAGCAGGCCACAGGAGAACACTGAAGCTTTCTTT. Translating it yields CASRPQENTEAFF. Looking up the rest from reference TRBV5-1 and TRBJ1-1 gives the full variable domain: KAGVTQTPRYLIKTRGQQVTLSCSPISGHRSVSWYQQTPGQGLQFLFEYFSETQRNKGNFPGRFSGRQFSNSRSEMNVSTLELGDSALYLCASRPQENTEAFFGQGTRLTVV.

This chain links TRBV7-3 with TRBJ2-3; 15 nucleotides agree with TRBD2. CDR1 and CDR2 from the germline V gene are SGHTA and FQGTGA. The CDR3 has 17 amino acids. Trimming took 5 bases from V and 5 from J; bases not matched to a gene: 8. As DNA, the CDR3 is TGTGCCAGCAGCCCATCGGGACTAGCGGGAGGAATAGATACGCAGTATTTT. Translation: CASSPSGLAGGIDTQYF.

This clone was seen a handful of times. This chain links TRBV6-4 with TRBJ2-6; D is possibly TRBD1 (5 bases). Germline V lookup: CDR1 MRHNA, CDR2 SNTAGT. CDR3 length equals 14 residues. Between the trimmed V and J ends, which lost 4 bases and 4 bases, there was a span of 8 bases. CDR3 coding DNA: TGTGCCAGCAGTGGTGGGGCCGGGGCCAACGTCCTGACTTTC. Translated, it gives CASSGGAGANVLTF.

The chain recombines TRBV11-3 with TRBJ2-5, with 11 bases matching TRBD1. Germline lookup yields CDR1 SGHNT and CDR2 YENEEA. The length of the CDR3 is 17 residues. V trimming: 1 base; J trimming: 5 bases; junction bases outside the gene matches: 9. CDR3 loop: CASSLAIRTGGGETQYF. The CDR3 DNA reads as TGTGCCAGCAGCTTAGCTATCAGGACAGGGGGCGGTGAGACCCAGTACTTC.

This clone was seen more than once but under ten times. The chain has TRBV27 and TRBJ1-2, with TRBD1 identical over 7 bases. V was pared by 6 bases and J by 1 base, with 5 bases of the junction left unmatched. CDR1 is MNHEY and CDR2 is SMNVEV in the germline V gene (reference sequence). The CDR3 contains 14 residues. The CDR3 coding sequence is TGTGCCAGCAGCCAGACAGGGTTTAACTATGGCTACACCTTC. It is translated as CASSQTGFNYGYTF.

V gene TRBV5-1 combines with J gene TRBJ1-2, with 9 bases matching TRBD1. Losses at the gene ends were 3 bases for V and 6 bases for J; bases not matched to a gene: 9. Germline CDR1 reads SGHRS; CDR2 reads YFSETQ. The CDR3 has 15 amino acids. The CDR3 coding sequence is TGCGCCAGCAGCTGGATACAGGGGGCGAAGAATGGCTACACCTTC. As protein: CASSWIQGAKNGYTF.

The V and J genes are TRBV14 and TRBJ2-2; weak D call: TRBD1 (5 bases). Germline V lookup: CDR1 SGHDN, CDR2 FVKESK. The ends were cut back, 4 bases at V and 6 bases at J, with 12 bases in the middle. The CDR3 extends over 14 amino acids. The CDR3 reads CASSPYRISGELFF. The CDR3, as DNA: TGTGCCAGCAGCCCTTACAGGATCTCCGGGGAGCTGTTTTTT.

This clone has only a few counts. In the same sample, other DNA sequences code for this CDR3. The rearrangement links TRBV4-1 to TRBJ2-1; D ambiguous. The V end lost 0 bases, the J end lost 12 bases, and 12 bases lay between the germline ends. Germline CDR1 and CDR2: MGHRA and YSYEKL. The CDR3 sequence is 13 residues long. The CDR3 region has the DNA TGCGCCAGCAGCCAAGATGAAAAGTTAGGGCAGTTCTTC. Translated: CASSQDEKLGQFF.

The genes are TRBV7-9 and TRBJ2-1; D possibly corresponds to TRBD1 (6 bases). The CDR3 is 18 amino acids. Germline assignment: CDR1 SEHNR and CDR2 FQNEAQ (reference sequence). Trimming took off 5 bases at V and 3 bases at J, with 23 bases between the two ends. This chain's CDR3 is CASSRGYPSGTSYNEQFF. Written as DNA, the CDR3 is TGTGCCAGCAGCCGAGGATACCCGTCCGGGACAAGCTACAATGAGCAGTTCTTC.

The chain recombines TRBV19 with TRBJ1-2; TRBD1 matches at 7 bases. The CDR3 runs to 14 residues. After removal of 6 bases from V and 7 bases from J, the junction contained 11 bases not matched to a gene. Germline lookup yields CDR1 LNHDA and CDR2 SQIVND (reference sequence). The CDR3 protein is CASRQAGTVLGYTF. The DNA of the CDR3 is TGTGCCAGTAGGCAAGCCGGGACAGTTCTTGGCTACACCTTC.

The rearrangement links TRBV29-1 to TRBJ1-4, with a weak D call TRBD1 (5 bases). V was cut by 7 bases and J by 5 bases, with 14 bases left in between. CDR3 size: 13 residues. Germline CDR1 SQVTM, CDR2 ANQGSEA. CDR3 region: CSGGLGGNEKLFF. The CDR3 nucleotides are TGCAGCGGGGGTTTGGGGGGAAATGAAAAACTGTTTTTT.

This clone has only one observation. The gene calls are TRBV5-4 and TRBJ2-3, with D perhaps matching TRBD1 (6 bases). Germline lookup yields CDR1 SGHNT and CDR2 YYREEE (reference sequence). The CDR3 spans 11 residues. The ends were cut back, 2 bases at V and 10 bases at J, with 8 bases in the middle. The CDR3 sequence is CASSLQGPQYF. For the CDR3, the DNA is TGTGCCAGCAGCTTACAGGGACCGCAGTATTTT.

CDR3 coding DNA: TGTGCCAGCAGCTTACCAGGGCGACAAGAGACCCAGTACTTC. Its protein product is CASSLPGRQETQYF. The chain carries TRBV21-1 and TRBJ2-5; the table's D call, TRBD1, was not checked against the DNA. TRBV21-1 is recorded as a pseudogene. The CDR3 consists of 14 residues.

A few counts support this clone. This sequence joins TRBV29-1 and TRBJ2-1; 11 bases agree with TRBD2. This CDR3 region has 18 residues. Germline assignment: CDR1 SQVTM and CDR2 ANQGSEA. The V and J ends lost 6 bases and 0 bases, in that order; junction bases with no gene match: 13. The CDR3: CSVALWGLAVSSYNEQFF. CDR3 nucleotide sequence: TGCAGCGTCGCACTGTGGGGACTAGCGGTGAGCTCCTACAATGAGCAGTTCTTC.

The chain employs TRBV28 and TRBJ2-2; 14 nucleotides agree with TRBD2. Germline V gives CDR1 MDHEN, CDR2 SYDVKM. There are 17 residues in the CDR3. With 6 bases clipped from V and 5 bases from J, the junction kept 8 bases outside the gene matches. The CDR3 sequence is CASRTGTSGRRTGELFF. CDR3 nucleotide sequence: TGTGCCAGCAGGACCGGGACTAGCGGGAGAAGGACCGGGGAGCTGTTTTTT.

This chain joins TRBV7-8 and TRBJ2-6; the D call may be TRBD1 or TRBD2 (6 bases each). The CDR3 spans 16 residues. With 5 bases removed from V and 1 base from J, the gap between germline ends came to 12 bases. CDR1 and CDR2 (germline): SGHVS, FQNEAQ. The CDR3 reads CASSRRRGSGANVLTF. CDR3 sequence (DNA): TGTGCCAGCAGCCGACGGAGGGGGTCTGGGGCCAACGTCCTGACTTTC.

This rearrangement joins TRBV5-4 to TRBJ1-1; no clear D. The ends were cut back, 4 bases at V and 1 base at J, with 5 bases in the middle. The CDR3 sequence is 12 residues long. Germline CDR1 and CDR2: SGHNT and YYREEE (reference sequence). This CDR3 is CASSLRNTEAFF. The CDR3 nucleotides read TGTGCCAGCAGCCTGCGGAACACTGAAGCTTTCTTT.

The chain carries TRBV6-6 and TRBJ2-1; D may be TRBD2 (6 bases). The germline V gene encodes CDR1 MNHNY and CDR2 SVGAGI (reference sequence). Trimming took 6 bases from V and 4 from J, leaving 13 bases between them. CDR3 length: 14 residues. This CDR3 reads CASSPRERYNEQFF. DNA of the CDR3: TGTGCCAGCAGCCCCCGGGAGAGGTACAATGAGCAGTTCTTC.

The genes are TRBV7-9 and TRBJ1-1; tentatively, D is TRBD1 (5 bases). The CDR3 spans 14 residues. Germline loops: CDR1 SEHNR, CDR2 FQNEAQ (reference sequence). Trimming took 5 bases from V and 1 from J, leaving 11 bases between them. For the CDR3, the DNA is TGTGCCAGCAGCGGCCAGGGAGGGAACACTGAAGCTTTCTTT. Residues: CASSGQGGNTEAFF.

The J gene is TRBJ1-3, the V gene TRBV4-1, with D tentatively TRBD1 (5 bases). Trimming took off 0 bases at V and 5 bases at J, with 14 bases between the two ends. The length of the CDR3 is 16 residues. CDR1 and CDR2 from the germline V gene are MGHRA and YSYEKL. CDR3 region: CASSQDPSTGRNTIYF. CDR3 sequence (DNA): TGCGCCAGCAGCCAAGATCCCTCAACAGGTCGAAACACCATATATTTT.